This TCR beta chain was sequenced for a study of blood T cell repertoires in COVID-19. Study-wide background: Sites in the United States, Italy and Spain provided acute and convalescent COVID-19 samples. T cells, B-cell-depleted T cells, or PBMCs supplied cDNA or gDNA.

Per the original data handling: Quantification of nucleated cells was approximated via reference gene primer amplification. Sequenced by immunoSEQ multiplex PCR; TCRdb stores in-frame clones only, minus some. V and J calls plus clone size are reproduced from that table; the DNA served to infer D and trimming. The table includes 140,000 or so clones, over 75% detected once. Germline V gene sequence: CDR1 KGHDR, CDR2 SFDVKD. This CDR3 contains 12 residues. Trimming left V 12 bases short and J 4 bases short, with 12 bases between. This chain uses TRBV24-1 with TRBJ1-3; D ambiguous. The sample consisted of peripheral blood. The clonotype comes from a man between 60 and 70 years old with active or convalescent COVID-19. For the CDR3, the DNA is TGTGCCGCGGGTGGAGGAGGAAACACCATATATTTT. Residues: CAAGGGGNTIYF.